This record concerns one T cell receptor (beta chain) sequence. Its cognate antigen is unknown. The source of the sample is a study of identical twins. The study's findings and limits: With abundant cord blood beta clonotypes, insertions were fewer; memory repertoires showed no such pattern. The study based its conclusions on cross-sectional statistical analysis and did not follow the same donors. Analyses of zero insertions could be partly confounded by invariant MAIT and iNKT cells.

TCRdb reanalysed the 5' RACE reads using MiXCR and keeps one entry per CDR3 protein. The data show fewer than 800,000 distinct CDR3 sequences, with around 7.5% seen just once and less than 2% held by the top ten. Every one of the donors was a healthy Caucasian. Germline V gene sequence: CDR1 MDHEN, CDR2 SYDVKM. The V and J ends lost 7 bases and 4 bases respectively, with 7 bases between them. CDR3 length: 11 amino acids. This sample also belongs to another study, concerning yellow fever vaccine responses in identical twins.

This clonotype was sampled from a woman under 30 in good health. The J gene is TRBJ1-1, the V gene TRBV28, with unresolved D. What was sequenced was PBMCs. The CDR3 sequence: CASIIGTEAFF. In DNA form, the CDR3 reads TGTGCCAGCATAATAGGCACTGAAGCTTTCTTT.